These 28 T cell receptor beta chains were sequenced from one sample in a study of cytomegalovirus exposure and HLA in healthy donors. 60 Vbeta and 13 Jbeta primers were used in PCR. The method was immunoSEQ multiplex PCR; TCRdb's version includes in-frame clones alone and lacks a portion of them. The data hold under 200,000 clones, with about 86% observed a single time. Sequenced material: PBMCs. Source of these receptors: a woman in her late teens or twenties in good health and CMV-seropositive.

CDR3 region: CASSKEGGQGSNQPQHF. The CDR3 nucleotides are TGTGCCAGCAGCAAAGAGGGGGGACAGGGTAGCAATCAGCCCCAGCATTTT. The chain links TRBV2 to TRBJ1-5; 9 nucleotides agree with TRBD1. J was trimmed by 0 bases and V by 6 bases; bases with no gene match: 9. The CDR3 sequence is 17 residues long. From germline, CDR1 is SNHLY and CDR2 FYNNEI.

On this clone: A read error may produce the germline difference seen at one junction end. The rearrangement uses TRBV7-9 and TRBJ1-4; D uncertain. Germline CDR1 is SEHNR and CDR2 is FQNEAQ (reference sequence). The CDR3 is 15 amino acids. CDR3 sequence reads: CSSSKVGVGLEKLFF. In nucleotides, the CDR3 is TGTTCCAGCAGCAAGGTGGGAGTTGGGCTTGAAAAACTGTTTTTT.

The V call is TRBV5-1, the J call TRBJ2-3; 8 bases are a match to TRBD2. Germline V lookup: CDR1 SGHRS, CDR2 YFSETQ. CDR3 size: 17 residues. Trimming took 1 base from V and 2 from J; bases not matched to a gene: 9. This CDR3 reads CASSLWGSGTDTDTQYF. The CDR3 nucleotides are TGCGCCAGCAGCTTGTGGGGTAGCGGGACTGACACAGATACGCAGTATTTT.

CDR3 sequence: CASSVEGTGYSPLHF. The CDR3 DNA reads TGTGCCAGCAGCGTAGAGGGGACAGGCTATTCACCCCTCCACTTT. V is TRBV9 and J is TRBJ1-6, with TRBD1 matching over 8 bases. Germline V gene data show CDR1 as SGDLS and CDR2 as YYNGEE. The CDR3 is 15 amino acids. The ends lost 0 bases at V and 8 bases at J; junction bases unmatched: 4.

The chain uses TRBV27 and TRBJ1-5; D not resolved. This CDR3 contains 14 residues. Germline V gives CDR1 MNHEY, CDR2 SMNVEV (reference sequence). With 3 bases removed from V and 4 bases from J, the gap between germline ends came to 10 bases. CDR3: CASSFSGRNQPQHF. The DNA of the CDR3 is TGTGCCAGCAGTTTCTCCGGGAGGAATCAGCCCCAGCATTTT.

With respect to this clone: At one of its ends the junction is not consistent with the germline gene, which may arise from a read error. The CDR3: CASSLTESGANGLTF. Here the CDR3 DNA reads TGTGCCAGCAGCCTGACGGAGTCTGGGGCCAACGGCCTGACTTTC. V is TRBV7-9 and J is TRBJ2-6, with TRBD1 as a possible D gene (5 bases). The germline V gene encodes CDR1 SEHNR and CDR2 FQNEAQ (reference sequence). The length of the CDR3 is 15 residues. The full variable domain, its missing parts supplied by reference TRBV7-9 and TRBJ2-6, is DTGVSQNPRHKITKRGQNVTFRCDPISEHNRLYWYRQTLGQGPEFLTYFQNEAQLEKSRLLSDRFSAERPKGSFSTLEIQRTEQGDSAMYLCASSLTESGANGLTFGAGSRLTVL.

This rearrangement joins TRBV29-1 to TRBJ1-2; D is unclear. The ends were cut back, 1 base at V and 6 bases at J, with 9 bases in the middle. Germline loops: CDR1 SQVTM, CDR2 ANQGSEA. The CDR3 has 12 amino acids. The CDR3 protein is CSVEGTIDGYTF. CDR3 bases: TGCAGCGTTGAAGGGACTATAGATGGCTACACCTTC. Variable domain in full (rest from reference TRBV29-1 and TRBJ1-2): SAVISQKPSRDICQRGTSLTIQCQVDSQVTMMFWYRQQPGQSLTLIATANQGSEATYESGFVIDKFPISRPNLTFSTLTVSNMSPEDSSIYLCSVEGTIDGYTFGSGTRLTVV.

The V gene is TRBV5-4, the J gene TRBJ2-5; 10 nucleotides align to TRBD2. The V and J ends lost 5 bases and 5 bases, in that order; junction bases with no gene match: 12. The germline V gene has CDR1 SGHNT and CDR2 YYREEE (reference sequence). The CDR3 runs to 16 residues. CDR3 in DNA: TGTGCCAGCAGGCTTGGAGCGGGGGGGCTCAGGGAGACCCAGTACTTC. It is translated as CASRLGAGGLRETQYF.

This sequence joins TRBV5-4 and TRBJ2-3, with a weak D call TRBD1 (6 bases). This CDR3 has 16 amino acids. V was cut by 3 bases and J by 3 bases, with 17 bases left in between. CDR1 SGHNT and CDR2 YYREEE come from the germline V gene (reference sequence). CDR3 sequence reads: CASSSLTGSNTDTQYF. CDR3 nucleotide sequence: TGTGCCAGCAGCTCCTTGACAGGTTCGAATACAGATACGCAGTATTTT.

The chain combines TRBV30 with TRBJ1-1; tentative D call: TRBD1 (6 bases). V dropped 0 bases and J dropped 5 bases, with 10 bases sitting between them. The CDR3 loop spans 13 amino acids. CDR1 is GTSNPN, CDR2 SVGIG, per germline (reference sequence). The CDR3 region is CAWSVGGGTEAFF. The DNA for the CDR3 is TGTGCCTGGAGTGTAGGGGGGGGGACTGAAGCTTTCTTT. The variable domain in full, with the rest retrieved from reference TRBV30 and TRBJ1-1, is SQTIHQWPATLVQPVGSPLSLECTVEGTSNPNLYWYRQAAGRGLQLLFYSVGIGQISSEVPQNLSASRPQDRQFILSSKKLLLSDSGFYLCAWSVGGGTEAFFGQGTRLTVV.

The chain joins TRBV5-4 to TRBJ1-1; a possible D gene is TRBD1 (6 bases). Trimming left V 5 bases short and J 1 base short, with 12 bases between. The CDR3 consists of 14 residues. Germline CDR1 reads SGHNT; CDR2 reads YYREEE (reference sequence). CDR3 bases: TGTGCCAGCAGGGAAGGGGGAACGAACACTGAAGCTTTCTTT. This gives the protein CASREGGTNTEAFF. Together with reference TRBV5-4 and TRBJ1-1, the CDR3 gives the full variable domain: ETGVTQSPTHLIKTRGQQVTLRCSSQSGHNTVSWYQQALGQGPQFIFQYYREEENGRGNFPPRFSGLQFPNYSSELNVNALELDDSALYLCASREGGTNTEAFFGQGTRLTVV.

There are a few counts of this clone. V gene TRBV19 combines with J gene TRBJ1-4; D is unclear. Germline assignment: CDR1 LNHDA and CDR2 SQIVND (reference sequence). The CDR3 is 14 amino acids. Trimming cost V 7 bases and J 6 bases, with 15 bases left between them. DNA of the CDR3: TGTGCCAGTAATGAGGGTAGTGGCTATGAAAAACTGTTTTTT. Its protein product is CASNEGSGYEKLFF.

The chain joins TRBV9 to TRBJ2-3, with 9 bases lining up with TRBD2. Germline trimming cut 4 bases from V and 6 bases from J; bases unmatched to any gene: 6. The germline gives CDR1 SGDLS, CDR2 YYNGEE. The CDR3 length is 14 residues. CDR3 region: CASSRTSGGDTQYF. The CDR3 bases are TGTGCCAGCAGCCGGACAAGCGGGGGGGATACGCAGTATTTT.

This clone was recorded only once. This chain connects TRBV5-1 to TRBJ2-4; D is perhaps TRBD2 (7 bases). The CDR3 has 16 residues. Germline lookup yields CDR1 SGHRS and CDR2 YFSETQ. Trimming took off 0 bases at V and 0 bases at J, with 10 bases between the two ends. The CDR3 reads CASSLVGGLAKNIQYF. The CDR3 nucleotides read TGCGCCAGCAGCTTGGTGGGGGGGCTAGCCAAAAACATTCAGTACTTC. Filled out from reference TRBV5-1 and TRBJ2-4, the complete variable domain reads KAGVTQTPRYLIKTRGQQVTLSCSPISGHRSVSWYQQTPGQGLQFLFEYFSETQRNKGNFPGRFSGRQFSNSRSEMNVSTLELGDSALYLCASSLVGGLAKNIQYFGAGTRLSVL.

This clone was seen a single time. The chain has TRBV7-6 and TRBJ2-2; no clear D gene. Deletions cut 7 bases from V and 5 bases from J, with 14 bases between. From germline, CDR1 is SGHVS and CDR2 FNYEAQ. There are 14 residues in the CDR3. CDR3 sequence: CASTLSPETGELFF. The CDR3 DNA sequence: TGTGCCAGCACCCTGAGCCCGGAGACCGGGGAGCTGTTTTTT.

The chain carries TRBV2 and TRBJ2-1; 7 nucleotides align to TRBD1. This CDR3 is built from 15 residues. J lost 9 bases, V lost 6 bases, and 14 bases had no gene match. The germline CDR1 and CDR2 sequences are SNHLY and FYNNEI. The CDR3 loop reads CASRGSVRGPVEQFF. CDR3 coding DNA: TGTGCCAGCAGGGGCTCTGTTAGGGGGCCGGTTGAGCAGTTCTTC. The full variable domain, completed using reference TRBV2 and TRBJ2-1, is EPEVTQTPSHQVTQMGQEVILRCVPISNHLYFYWYRQILGQKVEFLVSFYNNEISEKSEIFDDQFSVERPDGSNFTLKIRSTKLEDSAMYFCASRGSVRGPVEQFFGPGTRLTVL.

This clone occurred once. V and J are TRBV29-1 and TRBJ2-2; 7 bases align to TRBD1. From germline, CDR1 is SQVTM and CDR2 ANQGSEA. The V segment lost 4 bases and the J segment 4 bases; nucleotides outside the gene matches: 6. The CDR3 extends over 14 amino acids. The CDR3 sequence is CSVGDRASTGELFF. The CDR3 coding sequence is TGCAGCGTTGGAGACAGGGCCTCCACCGGGGAGCTGTTTTTT.

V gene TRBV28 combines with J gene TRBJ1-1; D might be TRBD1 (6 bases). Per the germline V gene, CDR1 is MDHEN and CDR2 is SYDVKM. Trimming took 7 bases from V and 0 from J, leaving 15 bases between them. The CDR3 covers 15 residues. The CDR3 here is CASIETGLMNTEAFF. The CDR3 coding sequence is TGTGCCAGCATTGAGACAGGACTTATGAACACTGAAGCTTTCTTT.

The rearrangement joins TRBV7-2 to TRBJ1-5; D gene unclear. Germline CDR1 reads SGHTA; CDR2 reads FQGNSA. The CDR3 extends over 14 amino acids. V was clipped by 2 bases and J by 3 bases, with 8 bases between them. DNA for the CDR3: TGTGCCAGCAGCTTATTTCAGAACAATCAGCCCCAGCATTTT. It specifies CASSLFQNNQPQHF.

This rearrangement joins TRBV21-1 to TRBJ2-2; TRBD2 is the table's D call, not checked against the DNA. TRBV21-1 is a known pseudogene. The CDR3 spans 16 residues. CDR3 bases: TGTGCCAGCAGGAAAGGAGGAGAGGAGAACACCGGGGAGCTGTTTTTT. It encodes CASRKGGEENTGELFF.

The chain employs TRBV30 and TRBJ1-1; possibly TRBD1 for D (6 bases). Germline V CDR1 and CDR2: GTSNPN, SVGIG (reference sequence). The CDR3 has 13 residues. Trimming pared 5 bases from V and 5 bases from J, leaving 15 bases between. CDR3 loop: CAWSVAGETEAFF. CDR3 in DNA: TGTGCCTGGTCGGTGGCAGGGGAAACTGAAGCTTTCTTT.

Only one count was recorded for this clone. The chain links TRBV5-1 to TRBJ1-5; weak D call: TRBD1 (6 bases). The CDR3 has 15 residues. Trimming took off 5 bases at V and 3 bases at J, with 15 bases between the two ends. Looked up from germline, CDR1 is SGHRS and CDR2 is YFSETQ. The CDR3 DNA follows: TGCGCCAGCAGACCAACTACAGGGAACAATCAGCCCCAGCATTTT. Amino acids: CASRPTTGNNQPQHF.

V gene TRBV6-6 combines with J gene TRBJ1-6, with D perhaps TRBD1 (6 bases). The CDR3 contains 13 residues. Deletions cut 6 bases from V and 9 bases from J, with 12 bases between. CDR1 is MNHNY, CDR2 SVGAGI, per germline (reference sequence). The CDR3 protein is CASSRDKTSPLHF. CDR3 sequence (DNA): TGTGCCAGCAGCCGGGACAAAACTTCACCCCTCCACTTT.

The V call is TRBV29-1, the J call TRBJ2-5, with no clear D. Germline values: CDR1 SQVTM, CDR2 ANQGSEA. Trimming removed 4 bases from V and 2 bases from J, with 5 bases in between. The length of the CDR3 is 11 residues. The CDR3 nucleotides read TGCAGCGTTGCTAGACAAGAGACCCAGTACTTC. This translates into CSVARQETQYF.

In DNA, the CDR3 is TGTGCCAGCAGTCAAGGGACTAGCGGGGACTACGAGCAGTACTTC. This gives the protein CASSQGTSGDYEQYF. The chain joins TRBV28 to TRBJ2-7; TRBD2 agrees at 13 bases. The CDR3 sequence is 15 residues long. Germline trimming cut 5 bases from V and 3 bases from J; bases unmatched to any gene: 4. Looked up from germline, CDR1 is MDHEN and CDR2 is SYDVKM.

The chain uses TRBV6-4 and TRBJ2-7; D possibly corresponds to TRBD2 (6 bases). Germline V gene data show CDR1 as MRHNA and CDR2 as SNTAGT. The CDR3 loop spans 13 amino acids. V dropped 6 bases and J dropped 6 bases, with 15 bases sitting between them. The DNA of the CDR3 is TGTGCCAGCAGCCCCGGGACTGGGATCGAGCAGTACTTC. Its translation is CASSPGTGIEQYF.

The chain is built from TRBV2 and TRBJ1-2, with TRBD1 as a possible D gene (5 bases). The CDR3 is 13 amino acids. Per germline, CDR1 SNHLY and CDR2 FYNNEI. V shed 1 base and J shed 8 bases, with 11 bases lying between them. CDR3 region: CASSEERGQGYTF. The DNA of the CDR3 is TGTGCCAGCAGTGAAGAAAGGGGCCAGGGCTACACCTTC.

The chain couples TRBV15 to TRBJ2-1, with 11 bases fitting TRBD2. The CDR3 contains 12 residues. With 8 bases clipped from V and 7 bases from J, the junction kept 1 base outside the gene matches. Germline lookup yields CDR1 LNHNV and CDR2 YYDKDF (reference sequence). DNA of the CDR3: TGTGCCACCTCTAGCGGGGGGAATGAGCAGTTCTTC. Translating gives CATSSGGNEQFF.